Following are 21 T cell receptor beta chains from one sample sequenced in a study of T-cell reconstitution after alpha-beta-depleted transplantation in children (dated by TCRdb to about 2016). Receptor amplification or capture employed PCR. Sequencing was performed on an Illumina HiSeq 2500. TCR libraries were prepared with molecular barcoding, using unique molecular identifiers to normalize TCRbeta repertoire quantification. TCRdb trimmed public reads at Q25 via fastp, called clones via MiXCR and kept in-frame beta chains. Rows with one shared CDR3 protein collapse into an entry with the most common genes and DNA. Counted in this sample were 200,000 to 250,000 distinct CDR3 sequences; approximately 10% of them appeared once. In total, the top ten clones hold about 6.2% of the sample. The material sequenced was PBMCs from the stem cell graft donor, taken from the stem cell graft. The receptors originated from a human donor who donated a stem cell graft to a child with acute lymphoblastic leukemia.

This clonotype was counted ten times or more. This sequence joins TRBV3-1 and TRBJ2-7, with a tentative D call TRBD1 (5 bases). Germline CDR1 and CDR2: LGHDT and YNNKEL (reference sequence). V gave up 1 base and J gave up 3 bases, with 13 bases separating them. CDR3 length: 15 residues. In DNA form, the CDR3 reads TGTGCCAGCAGCCAAGGTACAGGAGCCTTCTACGAGCAGTACTTC. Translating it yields CASSQGTGAFYEQYF.

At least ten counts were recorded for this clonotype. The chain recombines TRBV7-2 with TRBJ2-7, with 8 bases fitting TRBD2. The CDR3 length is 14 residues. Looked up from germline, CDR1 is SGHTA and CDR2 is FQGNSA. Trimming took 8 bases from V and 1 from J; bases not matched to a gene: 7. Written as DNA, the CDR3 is TGTGCCAGCCTTTACGGGGGGGCTTCCTACGAGCAGTACTTC. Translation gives CASLYGGASYEQYF. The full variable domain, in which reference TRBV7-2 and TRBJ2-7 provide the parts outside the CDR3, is GAGVSQSPSNKVTEKGKDVELRCDPISGHTALYWYRQSLGQGLEFLIYFQGNSAPDKSGLPSDRFSAERTGGSVSTLTIQRTQQEDSAVYLCASLYGGASYEQYFGPGTRLTVT.

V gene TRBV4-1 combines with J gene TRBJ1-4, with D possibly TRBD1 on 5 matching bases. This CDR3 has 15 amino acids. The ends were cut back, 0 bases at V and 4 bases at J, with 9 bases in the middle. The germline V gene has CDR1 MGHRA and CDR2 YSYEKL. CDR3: CASSQDGTGNEKLFF. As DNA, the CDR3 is TGCGCCAGCAGCCAAGACGGGACGGGTAATGAAAAACTGTTTTTT.

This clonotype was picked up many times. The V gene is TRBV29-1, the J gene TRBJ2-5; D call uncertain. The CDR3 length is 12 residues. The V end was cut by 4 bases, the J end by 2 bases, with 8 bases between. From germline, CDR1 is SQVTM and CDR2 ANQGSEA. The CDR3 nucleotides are TGCAGCGTTGGTGAACAACAAGAGACCCAGTACTTC. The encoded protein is CSVGEQQETQYF.

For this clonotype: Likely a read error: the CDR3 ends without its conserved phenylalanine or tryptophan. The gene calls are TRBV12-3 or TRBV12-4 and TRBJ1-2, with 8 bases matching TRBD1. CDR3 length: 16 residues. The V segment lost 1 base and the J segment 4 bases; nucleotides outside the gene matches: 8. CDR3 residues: CASSLVVQGAGYGYTS. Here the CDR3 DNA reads TGTGCCAGCAGTTTAGTGGTTCAGGGGGCCGGCTATGGCTACACCTCC.

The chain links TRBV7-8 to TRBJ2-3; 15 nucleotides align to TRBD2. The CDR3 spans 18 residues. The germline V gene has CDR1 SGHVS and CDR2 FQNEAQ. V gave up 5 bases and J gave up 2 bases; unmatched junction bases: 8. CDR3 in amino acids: CASSPRGLAGGDTDTQYF. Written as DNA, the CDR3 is TGTGCCAGCAGCCCGAGGGGACTAGCGGGGGGAGACACAGATACGCAGTATTTT.

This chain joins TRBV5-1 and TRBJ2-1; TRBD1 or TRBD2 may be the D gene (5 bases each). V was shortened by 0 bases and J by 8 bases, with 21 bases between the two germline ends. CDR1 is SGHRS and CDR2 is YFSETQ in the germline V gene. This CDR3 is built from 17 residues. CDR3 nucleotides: TGCGCCAGCAGCTTGGTTGGCCCACAGGTCGGGGCGGATGAGCAGTTCTTC. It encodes CASSLVGPQVGADEQFF.

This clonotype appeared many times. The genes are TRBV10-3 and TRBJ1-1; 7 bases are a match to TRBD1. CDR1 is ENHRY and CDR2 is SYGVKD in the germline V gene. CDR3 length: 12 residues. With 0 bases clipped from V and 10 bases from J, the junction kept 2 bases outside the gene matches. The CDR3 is CAISESGQRAFF. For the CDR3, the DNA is TGTGCCATCAGTGAGTCGGGACAGAGAGCTTTCTTT.

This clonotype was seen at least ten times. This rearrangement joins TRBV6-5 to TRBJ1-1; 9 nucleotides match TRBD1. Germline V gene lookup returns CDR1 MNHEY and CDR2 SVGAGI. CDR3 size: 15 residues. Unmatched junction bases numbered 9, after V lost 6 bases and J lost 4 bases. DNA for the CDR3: TGTGCCAGCAGGGTAAAACCACAGGGGGCCACTGAAGCTTTCTTT. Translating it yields CASRVKPQGATEAFF.

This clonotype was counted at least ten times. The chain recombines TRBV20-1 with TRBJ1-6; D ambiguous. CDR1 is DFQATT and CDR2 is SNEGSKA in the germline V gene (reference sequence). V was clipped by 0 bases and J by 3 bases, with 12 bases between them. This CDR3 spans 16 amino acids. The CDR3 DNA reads TGCAGTGCTAGAGATGGTGGCAGAGACTATAATTCACCCCTCCACTTT. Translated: CSARDGGRDYNSPLHF.

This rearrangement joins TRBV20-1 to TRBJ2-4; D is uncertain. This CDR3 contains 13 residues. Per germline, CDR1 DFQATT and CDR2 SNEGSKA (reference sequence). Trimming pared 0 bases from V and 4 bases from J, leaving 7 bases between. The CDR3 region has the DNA TGCAGTGCTAGAGATGACGGTAAAAACATTCAGTACTTC. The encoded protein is CSARDDGKNIQYF.

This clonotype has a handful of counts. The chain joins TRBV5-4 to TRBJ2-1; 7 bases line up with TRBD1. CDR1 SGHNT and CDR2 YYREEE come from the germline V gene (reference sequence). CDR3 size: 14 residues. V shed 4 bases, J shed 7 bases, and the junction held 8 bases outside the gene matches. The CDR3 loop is CASSPRQGLNEQFF. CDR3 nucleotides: TGTGCCAGCAGCCCAAGACAGGGATTAAATGAGCAGTTCTTC.

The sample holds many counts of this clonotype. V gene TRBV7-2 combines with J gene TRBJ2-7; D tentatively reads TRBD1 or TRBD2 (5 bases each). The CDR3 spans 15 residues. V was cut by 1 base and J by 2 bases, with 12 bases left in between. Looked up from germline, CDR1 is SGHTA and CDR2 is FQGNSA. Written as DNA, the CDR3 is TGTGCCAGCAGCTTAGAATTCGGGGCGGCCTACGAGCAGTACTTC. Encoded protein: CASSLEFGAAYEQYF.

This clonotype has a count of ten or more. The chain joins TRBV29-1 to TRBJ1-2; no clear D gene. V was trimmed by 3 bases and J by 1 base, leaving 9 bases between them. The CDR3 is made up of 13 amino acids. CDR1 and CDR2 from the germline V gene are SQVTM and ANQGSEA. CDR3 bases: TGCAGCGTTGAGCTAGGGATTAACTATGGCTACACCTTC. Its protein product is CSVELGINYGYTF.

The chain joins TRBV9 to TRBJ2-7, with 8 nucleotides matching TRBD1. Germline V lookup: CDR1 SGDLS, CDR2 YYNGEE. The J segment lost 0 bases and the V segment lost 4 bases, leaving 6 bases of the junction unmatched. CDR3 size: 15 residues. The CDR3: CASSPGQVSSYEQYF. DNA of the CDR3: TGTGCCAGCAGCCCGGGACAGGTCAGCTCCTACGAGCAGTACTTC. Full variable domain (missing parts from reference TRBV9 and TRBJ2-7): DSGVTQTPKHLITATGQRVTLRCSPRSGDLSVYWYQQSLDQGLQFLIQYYNGEERAKGNILERFSAQQFPDLHSELNLSSLELGDSALYFCASSPGQVSSYEQYFGPGTRLTVT.

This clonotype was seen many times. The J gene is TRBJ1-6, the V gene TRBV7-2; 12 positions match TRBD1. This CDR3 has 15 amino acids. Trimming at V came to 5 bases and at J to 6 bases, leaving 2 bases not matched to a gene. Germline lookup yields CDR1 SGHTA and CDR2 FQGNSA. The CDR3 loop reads CASSPGQGANSPLHF. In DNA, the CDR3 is TGTGCCAGCAGCCCGGGACAGGGGGCTAATTCACCCCTCCACTTT.

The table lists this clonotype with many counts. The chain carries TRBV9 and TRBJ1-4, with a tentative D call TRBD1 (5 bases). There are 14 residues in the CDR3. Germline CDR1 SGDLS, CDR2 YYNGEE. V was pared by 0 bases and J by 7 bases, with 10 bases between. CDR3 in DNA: TGTGCCAGCAGCGTAGCGGGGGGGAGTGAAAAACTGTTTTTT. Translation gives CASSVAGGSEKLFF.

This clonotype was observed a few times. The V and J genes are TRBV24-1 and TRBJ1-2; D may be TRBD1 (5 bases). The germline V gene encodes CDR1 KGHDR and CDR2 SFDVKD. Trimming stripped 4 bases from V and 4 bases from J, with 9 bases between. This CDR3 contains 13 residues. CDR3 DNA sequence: TGTGCCACCAGTGAGGCCAGGGCCTATGGCTACACCTTC. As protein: CATSEARAYGYTF.

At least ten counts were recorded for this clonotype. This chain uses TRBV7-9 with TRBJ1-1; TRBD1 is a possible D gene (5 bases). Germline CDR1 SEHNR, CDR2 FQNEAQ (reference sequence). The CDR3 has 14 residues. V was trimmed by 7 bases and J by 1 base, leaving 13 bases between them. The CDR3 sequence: CASTQTTENTEAFF. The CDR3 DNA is TGTGCCAGCACCCAAACGACAGAGAACACTGAAGCTTTCTTT.

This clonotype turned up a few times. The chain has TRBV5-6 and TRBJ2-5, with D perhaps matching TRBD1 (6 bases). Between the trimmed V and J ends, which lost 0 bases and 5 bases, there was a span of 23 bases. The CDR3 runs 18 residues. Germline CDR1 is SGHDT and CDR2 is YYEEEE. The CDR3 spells CASSLVTPGTYRAETQYF. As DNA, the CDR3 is TGTGCCAGCAGCTTGGTTACCCCCGGGACATACCGCGCGGAGACCCAGTACTTC.

CDR3 sequence reads: CASSLRDRIYEQYF. DNA of the CDR3: TGTGCCAGCAGCCTCCGGGACAGGATCTACGAGCAGTACTTC. The rearrangement links TRBV7-2 to TRBJ2-7; 8 bases map to TRBD1. CDR3 length: 14 amino acids. The germline V gene encodes CDR1 SGHTA and CDR2 FQGNSA. V lost 5 bases, J lost 3 bases, and 6 bases stayed unmatched.